The 11 T cell receptor beta chains below all came from one sample that was sequenced in a study of shared clonotypes between healthy human individuals. Some clones are missing from TCRdb's copy, which holds only in-frame ones; the method was immunoSEQ multiplex PCR. The sample has millions of clones; over 85% are singletons. CD45RO negativity and positive selection for CCR7 defined naive CD8 cells, a population that excluded terminally differentiated effector memory CD45RA+ cells. The sample was naive CD8+ T cells sorted from blood. The receptor set was obtained from a man aged 18 to 29 in good health.

V is TRBV6-1 and J is TRBJ1-1; possibly TRBD1 for D (5 bases). The CDR3 is 11 residues long. Germline V gene lookup returns CDR1 MNHNS and CDR2 SASEGT. V was pared by 8 bases and J by 4 bases, with 8 bases between. The CDR3 is CASGRGTEAFF. The CDR3 DNA sequence: TGTGCCAGCGGAAGGGGCACTGAAGCTTTCTTT.

The rearrangement joins TRBV7-9 to TRBJ1-1; the D gene is possibly TRBD1 (6 bases). The CDR3 is 14 amino acids. V was shortened by 6 bases and J by 6 bases, with 17 bases between the two germline ends. Looked up from germline, CDR1 is SEHNR and CDR2 is FQNEAQ (reference sequence). The CDR3 DNA reads as TGTGCCAGCAGGGTCATACTAGGGGGACCTGAAGCTTTCTTT. Translating it yields CASRVILGGPEAFF.

V and J are TRBV6-5 and TRBJ2-5; the match to TRBD1 covers 8 bases. The end of the DNA aligns better with TRBJ2-7, so the J call may be wrong. Germline loops: CDR1 MNHEY, CDR2 SVGAGI. This CDR3 region has 16 residues. The CDR3 sequence is CASSYSPGGTAYEQYF. The CDR3 DNA sequence: TGTGCCAGCAGTTACTCCCCAGGGGGCACGGCCTACGAGCAGTACTTC.

As regards this clone: The identical CDR3 is also encoded by other nucleotide sequences in the sample. The rearrangement links TRBV28 to TRBJ1-4; no reliable D call. From germline, CDR1 is MDHEN and CDR2 SYDVKM. The length of the CDR3 is 14 residues. Trimming stripped 4 bases from V and 5 bases from J, with 11 bases between. As DNA, the CDR3 is TGTGCCAGCAGTTCCACCGGGTCCAATGAAAAACTGTTTTTT. Translating it yields CASSSTGSNEKLFF.

This sequence joins TRBV6-1 and TRBJ1-1; 7 bases fit TRBD1. Germline V gene sequence: CDR1 MNHNS, CDR2 SASEGT. The CDR3 runs 16 residues. V shed 2 bases, J shed 5 bases, and the junction held 11 bases outside the gene matches. CDR3 loop: CASSEFHRGIGTEAFF. In DNA, the CDR3 is TGTGCCAGCAGTGAATTCCACAGGGGAATCGGGACTGAAGCTTTCTTT.

Of note for this clone: The sample contains more than one DNA sequence encoding this CDR3. V is TRBV5-4 and J is TRBJ1-2; D unclear. Germline V gives CDR1 SGHNT, CDR2 YYREEE (reference sequence). This CDR3 region has 14 residues. V was pared by 2 bases and J by 4 bases, with 12 bases between. CDR3 bases: TGTGCCAGCAGCTTAGAGGGAGGCAGCTATGGCTACACCTTC. Translation: CASSLEGGSYGYTF.

This chain uses TRBV11-2 with TRBJ2-3, with a tentative D call TRBD1 (7 bases). This CDR3 has 15 amino acids. The V and J ends lost 4 bases and 1 base respectively, with 12 bases between them. The germline CDR1 and CDR2 sequences are SGHAT and FQNNGV. CDR3 amino acids: CASSSAGGRTDTQYF. For the CDR3, the DNA is TGTGCCAGCAGCTCCGCAGGGGGGCGCACAGATACGCAGTATTTT.

The chain employs TRBV27 and TRBJ2-2; D ambiguous. From germline, CDR1 is MNHEY and CDR2 SMNVEV (reference sequence). This CDR3 region has 14 residues. Between the trimmed V and J ends, which lost 2 bases and 4 bases, there was a span of 8 bases. DNA of the CDR3: TGTGCCAGCAGTTTACTGCAGGCCACCGGGGAGCTGTTTTTT. It specifies CASSLLQATGELFF.

The CDR3 here is CASSPEAENTYEQYF. The CDR3 DNA reads TGTGCCAGCAGCCCGGAGGCCGAGAACACCTACGAGCAGTACTTC. V usage is TRBV27 and J usage is TRBJ2-7; a possible D gene is TRBD2 (5 bases). This CDR3 has 15 residues. Trimming removed 6 bases at V and 2 bases at J, with 17 bases between. Germline CDR1 reads MNHEY; CDR2 reads SMNVEV (reference sequence).

The V gene is TRBV6-5, the J gene TRBJ2-1, with 14 nucleotides matching TRBD2. CDR1 and CDR2 (germline): MNHEY, SVGAGI. The CDR3 runs 15 residues. J lost 8 bases, V lost 2 bases, and 2 bases had no gene match. Here the CDR3 DNA reads TGTGCCAGCAGTTACGGGACTAGCGGGGGCCATGAGCAGTTCTTC. It encodes CASSYGTSGGHEQFF.

The chain couples TRBV7-9 to TRBJ2-7, with 12 bases that match TRBD2. This CDR3 has 17 residues. Germline CDR1 reads SEHNR; CDR2 reads FQNEAQ (reference sequence). V shed 6 bases and J 0 bases; nucleotides not matched to a gene: 9. The DNA for the CDR3 is TGTGCCAGCAGTCCCGGGACTAGCGGGTCATCCTCCTACGAGCAGTACTTC. It specifies CASSPGTSGSSSYEQYF.